This is a list of T cell receptor beta chains from one sample in a study of control samples from healthy donors and cancer patients. The data were produced by immunoSEQ multiplex PCR, yet TCRdb's version contains in-frame clones alone and is incomplete. The sample holds over 200,000 clones; roughly 87% are singletons and the top ten take roughly 13%. The sequenced sample was PBMCs. These receptors were obtained from a woman aged 60-75 years with lung cancer. The CDR3 runs from the conserved cysteine through the conserved F or W. Fields, in order: V gene, J gene, D gene, clone size, CDR3 protein, CDR3 DNA. D genes are given only for firm matches. The listing skips clone size in some rows; elsewhere it reads once, few, many or a size class.

>TRBV27|TRBJ1-2|NA|NA
CASSLSYGQGPGGYTF
TGTGCCAGCAGTTTATCGTACGGGCAGGGGCCGGGGGGCTACACCTTC
>TRBV5-4|TRBJ1-2|NA|NA
CASSLDRSYGYTF
TGTGCCAGCAGCTTGGACAGGAGCTATGGCTACACCTTC
>TRBV19|TRBJ1-5|NA|NA
CASSIRPPGGNQPQHF
TGTGCCAGTAGTATCCGGCCACCCGGGGGCAATCAGCCCCAGCATTTT
>TRBV5-4|TRBJ1-3|NA|NA
CASTPGRAGNTIYF
TGTGCCAGCACCCCAGGCAGGGCCGGAAACACCATATATTTT
>TRBV19|TRBJ1-2|NA|NA
CASSIALFNYGYTF
TGTGCCAGTAGTATTGCACTATTCAACTATGGCTACACCTTC
>TRBV5-1|TRBJ2-1|NA|NA
CASSFFPVDAYNEQFF
TGCGCCAGCAGCTTCTTCCCGGTCGACGCCTACAATGAGCAGTTCTTC
>TRBV12-3/TRBV12-4|TRBJ1-3|NA|NA
CASVLDSGNTIYF
TGTGCCAGCGTGTTGGACTCTGGAAACACCATATATTTT
>TRBV10-2|TRBJ2-2|TRBD1|NA
CASSERAGGSTGELFF
TGCGCCAGCAGTGAGAGGGCAGGGGGCAGCACCGGGGAGCTGTTTTTT
>TRBV5-6|TRBJ1-4|NA|NA
CASSLVLGADEKLFF
TGTGCCAGCAGCTTGGTTCTGGGGGCGGATGAAAAACTGTTTTTT
>TRBV10-3|TRBJ2-5|TRBD2|NA
CATSTSGASQETQYF
TGTGCCACGTCGACTAGCGGGGCGTCACAAGAGACCCAGTACTTC
>TRBV3-1/TRBV3-2|TRBJ1-1|NA|NA
CASKSWGTEAFF
TGTGCCAGCAAGTCCTGGGGCACTGAAGCTTTCTTT
>TRBV5-1|TRBJ2-7|NA|once
CASRGTISTYEQYF
TGCGCCAGCAGGGGGACGATAAGCACCTACGAGCAGTACTTC
>TRBV7-8|TRBJ2-7|TRBD1|few
CASSLTGTGSYEQYF
TGTGCCAGCAGCCTTACGGGGACAGGTTCCTACGAGCAGTACTTC
>TRBV5-6|TRBJ1-3|NA|NA
CASSFLGLGGYSGNTIYF
TGTGCCAGCAGCTTCTTGGGCCTAGGGGGATACTCTGGAAACACCATATATTTT
>TRBV27|TRBJ2-7|TRBD2|NA
CASSPEPGLAGGRSSYEQYF
TGTGCCAGCAGTCCCGAACCGGGACTAGCGGGAGGGAGAAGCTCCTACGAGCAGTACTTC
>TRBV4-1|TRBJ2-2|NA|NA
CASSQDVAFSTGELFF
TGCGCCAGCAGCCAAGATGTGGCTTTTAGCACCGGGGAGCTGTTTTTT
>TRBV18|TRBJ2-7|NA|NA
CASSPAANYEQYF
TGTGCCAGCTCACCGGCGGCTAACTACGAGCAGTACTTC